This passage covers 21 T cell receptor beta chains from one sample sequenced in a study of T cell responses to AZD1222 COVID-19 vaccine. Clones were read by immunoSEQ multiplex PCR, and TCRdb kept only the in-frame ones, dropping some. The repertoire has 86,000 or so clones, approximately 90% of them found once; the top ten carry approximately 2.1%. Here the sequenced sample was peripheral blood, taken on day 0 of AZD1222 vaccination. These receptors were taken from an adult in good health.

The chain is built from TRBV10-2 and TRBJ1-1, with no clear D. From germline, CDR1 is WSHSY and CDR2 SAAADI. Trimming pared 8 bases from V and 5 bases from J, leaving 9 bases between. This CDR3 comprises 11 residues. In DNA, the CDR3 is TGCGCCAGCCGTGCGGGGACTGAAGCTTTCTTT. Residues: CASRAGTEAFF.

The V and J genes are TRBV7-9 and TRBJ1-5; tentatively, D is TRBD1 (5 bases). From germline, CDR1 is SEHNR and CDR2 FQNEAQ (reference sequence). This CDR3 has 14 residues. V was shortened by 1 base and J by 4 bases, with 8 bases between the two germline ends. The CDR3 DNA sequence: TGTGCCAGCAGCTTAGGGGACCAAAATCAGCCCCAGCATTTT. Its protein is CASSLGDQNQPQHF.

The rearrangement links TRBV5-4 to TRBJ2-1; the match to TRBD2 covers 13 bases. The trim removed 4 bases at V and 0 bases at J, leaving 4 bases unmatched. Per germline, CDR1 SGHNT and CDR2 YYREEE (reference sequence). The CDR3 has 17 residues. CDR3 loop: CASSPGTSGASYNEQFF. CDR3 bases: TGTGCCAGCAGCCCGGGGACTAGCGGGGCCTCCTACAATGAGCAGTTCTTC.

This rearrangement joins TRBV6-1 to TRBJ1-5, with unresolved D. The germline CDR1 and CDR2 sequences are MNHNS and SASEGT. The CDR3 sequence is 15 residues long. V was cut by 1 base and J by 0 bases, with 7 bases left in between. CDR3 sequence reads: CASSEGGYSNQPQHF. CDR3 nucleotide sequence: TGTGCCAGCAGTGAAGGAGGGTATAGCAATCAGCCCCAGCATTTT.

V gene TRBV3-1 (or the pseudogene TRBV3-2) combines with J gene TRBJ1-1; 7 bases align to TRBD1. This CDR3 spans 13 amino acids. J was trimmed by 8 bases and V by 7 bases; bases with no gene match: 10. Germline V gene lookup returns CDR1 LGHDT and CDR2 YNNKEL (reference sequence). The CDR3 reads CASTTGAVGEAFF. In DNA form, the CDR3 reads TGTGCCAGCACCACAGGGGCTGTTGGAGAAGCTTTCTTT.

The chain couples TRBV27 to TRBJ1-5, with D perhaps TRBD1 (6 bases). The CDR3 runs to 16 residues. Trimming took 5 bases from V and 4 from J, leaving 18 bases between them. Germline V CDR1 and CDR2: MNHEY, SMNVEV (reference sequence). CDR3 DNA sequence: TGTGCCAGCAGTCAACGGCGGGCAGGGGAGAATCAGCCCCAGCATTTT. Encoded protein: CASSQRRAGENQPQHF.

The chain combines TRBV19 with TRBJ1-5, with D perhaps TRBD1 (5 bases). Germline assignment: CDR1 LNHDA and CDR2 SQIVND (reference sequence). This CDR3 has 14 amino acids. Trimming took 5 bases from V and 4 from J, leaving 12 bases between them. CDR3 amino acids: CASSAKGRNQPQHF. Here the CDR3 DNA reads TGTGCCAGTAGTGCGAAGGGGCGTAATCAGCCCCAGCATTTT.

The CDR3 DNA is TGTGCCAGTAGTAAAGGCCCTGGACAGGCGATGTTAGGCCCTGACTATGGCTACACCTTC. Translating it yields CASSKGPGQAMLGPDYGYTF. The V gene is TRBV19, the J gene TRBJ1-2, with 7 nucleotides matching TRBD1. Germline V CDR1 and CDR2: LNHDA, SQIVND (reference sequence). CDR3 length: 20 residues. The V segment lost 4 bases and the J segment 3 bases; nucleotides outside the gene matches: 23.

V and J are TRBV4-1 and TRBJ2-7, with 11 bases fitting TRBD2. CDR1 and CDR2 from the germline V gene are MGHRA and YSYEKL. The CDR3 runs to 18 residues. The junction had 15 bases not matched to a gene; V was cut back by 2 bases and J by 6 bases. CDR3 sequence (DNA): TGCGCCAGCAGCCAACTAGCGGGGGGCCCATACCTCCCCCCCGAGCAGTACTTC. Protein sequence: CASSQLAGGPYLPPEQYF.

The rearrangement joins TRBV19 to TRBJ1-2; a weak D match, TRBD1 (6 bases). Trimming removed 2 bases from V and 3 bases from J, with 13 bases in between. CDR1 is LNHDA, CDR2 SQIVND, per germline (reference sequence). The CDR3 sequence is 15 residues long. The CDR3: CASSIIQGPDYGYTF. CDR3 coding DNA: TGTGCCAGTAGTATAATACAGGGACCTGACTATGGCTACACCTTC.

The chain uses TRBV7-2 and TRBJ2-5; TRBD2 agrees at 13 bases. V was pared by 3 bases and J by 6 bases, with 7 bases of the junction left unmatched. The CDR3 contains 16 residues. Looked up from germline, CDR1 is SGHTA and CDR2 is FQGNSA. This chain's CDR3 is CASSFRTSGGPQTQYF. CDR3 sequence (DNA): TGTGCCAGCAGCTTTCGGACTAGCGGGGGCCCTCAGACCCAGTACTTC.

The gene calls are TRBV19 and TRBJ1-5; D is unclear. Looked up from germline, CDR1 is LNHDA and CDR2 is SQIVND (reference sequence). V dropped 10 bases and J dropped 3 bases, with 13 bases sitting between them. CDR3 length equals 13 residues. The CDR3 here is CATFGQFNQPQHF. CDR3 sequence (DNA): TGTGCCACATTCGGGCAGTTCAATCAGCCCCAGCATTTT.

V and J are TRBV19 and TRBJ1-1; D not resolved. The CDR3 runs 14 residues. Germline loops: CDR1 LNHDA, CDR2 SQIVND (reference sequence). With 5 bases removed from V and 1 base from J, the gap between germline ends came to 11 bases. DNA for the CDR3: TGTGCCAGTAGTTTTCTGGAGGCGAACACTGAAGCTTTCTTT. Its translation is CASSFLEANTEAFF.

J is TRBJ2-7 and V is TRBV15; D possibly matches TRBD1 or TRBD2 (6 bases each). Germline V gene lookup returns CDR1 LNHNV and CDR2 YYDKDF (reference sequence). V lost 2 bases and J 0 bases, leaving 20 bases between the germline ends. The CDR3 totals 18 residues. The CDR3 reads CATSRRGAPFLHSYEQYF. CDR3 nucleotides: TGTGCCACCAGCAGAAGGGGGGCACCATTTTTACACTCCTACGAGCAGTACTTC. The full variable domain, rest sourced from reference TRBV15 and TRBJ2-7, is DAMVIQNPRYQVTQFGKPVTLSCSQTLNHNVMYWYQQKSSQAPKLLFHYYDKDFNNEADTPDNFQSRRPNTSFCFLDIRSPGLGDTAMYLCATSRRGAPFLHSYEQYFGPGTRLTVT.

The chain has TRBV19 and TRBJ2-1; 7 bases are a match to TRBD1. Trimming cost V 4 bases and J 0 bases; bases outside gene matches: 6. CDR3 length: 16 amino acids. Germline CDR1 reads LNHDA; CDR2 reads SQIVND (reference sequence). DNA of the CDR3: TGTGCCAGTAGTAAACTGACAGGGACCTCCTACAATGAGCAGTTCTTC. Translating gives CASSKLTGTSYNEQFF.

V usage is TRBV7-9 and J usage is TRBJ1-4; TRBD1 might be the D (6 bases). The CDR3 covers 17 residues. Trimming cost V 1 base and J 0 bases, with 12 bases left between them. Per the germline V gene, CDR1 is SEHNR and CDR2 is FQNEAQ (reference sequence). CDR3 region: CASSLVTGFATNEKLFF. The DNA of the CDR3 is TGTGCCAGCAGCTTAGTGACAGGATTTGCAACTAATGAAAAACTGTTTTTT.

The rearrangement uses TRBV27 and TRBJ1-2; perhaps TRBD1 as D (6 bases). The CDR3 extends over 14 amino acids. V shed 3 bases and J shed 5 bases, with 13 bases lying between them. Germline V gene lookup returns CDR1 MNHEY and CDR2 SMNVEV (reference sequence). CDR3 nucleotide sequence: TGTGCCAGCAGTTTCCAGGGGAGCTCATATGGCTACACCTTC. Its translation is CASSFQGSSYGYTF.

The chain uses TRBV4-3 and TRBJ2-2; possible D gene TRBD2, 5 bases. Trimming took off 1 base at V and 1 base at J, with 16 bases between the two ends. Germline CDR1 and CDR2: LGHNA and YSLEER. This CDR3 comprises 18 residues. Written as DNA, the CDR3 is TGCGCCAGCAGCCAAGTGGGTATACGGGGATTGAACACCGGGGAGCTGTTTTTT. Translation: CASSQVGIRGLNTGELFF.

CDR3 region: CASSLVAGSNSPLHF. The CDR3 DNA sequence: TGTGCCAGCAGCTTAGTTGCAGGCTCCAATTCACCCCTCCACTTT. The chain uses TRBV7-2 and TRBJ1-6; no reliable D call. The germline V gene has CDR1 SGHTA and CDR2 FQGNSA. With 1 base removed from V and 7 bases from J, the gap between germline ends came to 11 bases. The CDR3 loop spans 15 amino acids.

There are a few counts of this clone. The rearrangement joins TRBV7-8 to TRBJ1-5; D call uncertain. Trimming removed 2 bases from V and 2 bases from J, with 16 bases in between. The V gene's germline CDR1 is SGHVS and CDR2 FQNEAQ. The length of the CDR3 is 17 residues. The DNA for the CDR3 is TGTGCCAGCAGCTTACAGGATTTGGGAAGGGGCAATCAGCCCCAGCATTTT. Translated: CASSLQDLGRGNQPQHF.

The chain recombines TRBV7-2 with TRBJ2-3; D ambiguous. The CDR3 has 13 amino acids. Germline lookup yields CDR1 SGHTA and CDR2 FQGNSA. Trimming left V 1 base short and J 6 bases short, with 8 bases between. CDR3: CASSLGRRDTQYF. In DNA form, the CDR3 reads TGTGCCAGCAGCTTAGGGAGAAGGGATACGCAGTATTTT.